Below are 10 T cell receptor beta chains sequenced from a single sample in a study of spatial heterogeneity in lung cancer. This sample's time point: sample taken at primary tumor resection. TCRdb re-analysed the 5' RACE reads in MiXCR, keeping a single row per CDR3 protein. The table includes about 38,000 distinct CDR3 sequences, approximately 5.2% detected once. Specimen: PBMCs, collected at surgery. These receptors were obtained from a female donor with early-stage non-small cell lung cancer.

This clonotype was found many times. CDR3 sequence reads: CASSQDPTPTGELFF. DNA for the CDR3: TGTGCCAGCAGCCAAGATCCGACACCGACCGGGGAGCTGTTTTTT. This sequence joins TRBV3-1 and TRBJ2-2; D is unclear. The CDR3 has 15 residues. The V end was cut by 0 bases, the J end by 5 bases, with 10 bases between. Germline V gene sequence: CDR1 LGHDT, CDR2 YNNKEL (reference sequence). The variable domain in full, with the rest retrieved from reference TRBV3-1 and TRBJ2-2, is DTAVSQTPKYLVTQMGNDKSIKCEQNLGHDTMYWYKQDSKKFLKIMFSYNNKELIINETVPNRFSPKSPDKAHLNLHINSLELGDSAVYFCASSQDPTPTGELFFGEGSRLTVL.

This clonotype was seen many times. The chain uses TRBV6-2 or TRBV6-3 and TRBJ2-7; D is ambiguous. This CDR3 has 12 amino acids. Germline V gene data show CDR1 as MNHEY and CDR2 as SVGEGT. V was clipped by 2 bases and J by 6 bases, with 8 bases between them. CDR3 nucleotides: TGTGCCAGCAGTTACCCGGACCTCGAGCAGTACTTC. It yields the protein CASSYPDLEQYF.

In its sample, this clonotype was seen a few times. V usage is TRBV18 and J usage is TRBJ2-1; possibly TRBD1 for D (5 bases). Trimming shortened V by 6 bases and J by 10 bases, and 13 bases separated the two germline ends. This CDR3 comprises 12 residues. Germline V gene sequence: CDR1 KGHSH, CDR2 LQKENI. CDR3: CASSRQFEEQFF. CDR3 coding DNA: TGTGCCAGCTCTCGACAGTTTGAGGAGCAGTTCTTC. Supplemented by reference TRBV18 and TRBJ2-1, the full variable domain reads NAGVMQNPRHLVRRRGQEARLRCSPMKGHSHVYWYRQLPEEGLKFMVYLQKENIIDESGMPKERFSAEFPKEGPSILRIQQVVRGDSAAYFCASSRQFEEQFFGPGTRLTVL.

There are many counts of this clonotype. The J gene is TRBJ1-1, the V gene TRBV27, with unresolved D. V was trimmed by 5 bases and J by 0 bases, leaving 13 bases between them. Germline V gene lookup returns CDR1 MNHEY and CDR2 SMNVEV (reference sequence). This CDR3 comprises 15 residues. The CDR3: CASSPEQILNTEAFF. For the CDR3, the DNA is TGTGCCAGCAGTCCAGAACAGATATTGAACACTGAAGCTTTCTTT.

This clonotype was recorded many times. V usage is TRBV9 and J usage is TRBJ2-2, with 9 bases fitting TRBD1. Germline V gene data show CDR1 as SGDLS and CDR2 as YYNGEE. The CDR3 contains 16 residues. V trimming: 3 bases; J trimming: 2 bases; junction bases outside the gene matches: 5. Here the CDR3 DNA reads TGTGCCAGCAGCGCCCGGACAGGGGCTAACACCGGGGAGCTGTTTTTT. The encoded protein is CASSARTGANTGELFF.

This clonotype was recorded a few times. The chain is built from TRBV6-1 and TRBJ2-3; 9 positions agree with TRBD2. With V trimmed by 7 bases and J by 0 bases, 8 bases remained unmatched. This CDR3 region has 16 residues. Germline CDR1 MNHNS, CDR2 SASEGT. The CDR3 spells CASKALAGTSTDTQYF. DNA of the CDR3: TGTGCCAGCAAGGCCCTAGCGGGGACTAGCACAGATACGCAGTATTTT.

This clonotype was recorded at least ten times. V and J are TRBV12-3 or TRBV12-4 and TRBJ2-2, with 11 bases aligning to TRBD1. The CDR3 has 15 residues. Losses at the gene ends were 4 bases for V and 5 bases for J; bases not matched to a gene: 3. This CDR3 is CASSSGTGGTGELFF. CDR3 in DNA: TGTGCCAGCAGTTCCGGGACAGGGGGGACCGGGGAGCTGTTTTTT.

This clonotype was detected many times. The chain couples TRBV11-2 to TRBJ2-7; D ambiguous. Germline V gene sequence: CDR1 SGHAT, CDR2 FQNNGV. The CDR3 totals 12 residues. V lost 1 base, J lost 7 bases, and 8 bases lay in between. The CDR3 DNA reads as TGTGCCAGCAGCTTAGGCCATCGGGAGCAGTACTTC. Protein product: CASSLGHREQYF.

Ten or more counts support this clonotype. The chain has TRBV5-1 and TRBJ1-1; D remains ambiguous. The CDR3 has 14 residues. Germline V gene data show CDR1 as SGHRS and CDR2 as YFSETQ. Trimming pared 4 bases from V and 0 bases from J, leaving 10 bases between. The CDR3 DNA reads TGCGCCAGCAGCCCCGTCGCCATGAACACTGAAGCTTTCTTT. Its translation is CASSPVAMNTEAFF.

The sample holds a few counts of this clonotype. J is TRBJ2-7 and V is TRBV20-1; D gene unclear. The germline V gene has CDR1 DFQATT and CDR2 SNEGSKA (reference sequence). This CDR3 is 12 amino acids long. Trimming stripped 2 bases from V and 3 bases from J, with 8 bases between. The DNA of the CDR3 is TGCAGTGCTAGAAAGGACGGCTACGAGCAGTACTTC. Translation: CSARKDGYEQYF.